The 20 T cell receptor beta chains below were found in one sample sequenced in a study of CD8 T cells in Susac syndrome. RNA in amounts of about 0.5 to 1 ug was reverse transcribed with random hexamers. Via MiXCR, TCRdb re-called the immunoSEQ multiplex PCR reads, giving one row per CDR3 protein. The sample consists of approximately 130,000 distinct CDR3 sequences, around 91% of them appearing once. Sequenced sample: CD8+ T cells from PBMCs. These receptors originate from a human donor with multiple sclerosis.

The sample holds one count of this clonotype. The V and J genes are TRBV4-3 and TRBJ2-3; TRBD2 might be the D (5 bases). V lost 0 bases, J lost 3 bases, and 16 bases lay in between. Germline CDR1 LGHNA, CDR2 YSLEER. The CDR3 is 17 amino acids. Here the CDR3 DNA reads TGCGCCAGCAGCCAAGACGGCCTGGGAGAGCGGACAGATACGCAGTATTTT. This gives the protein CASSQDGLGERTDTQYF.

This clonotype was seen a single time. The genes are TRBV5-6 and TRBJ2-1; TRBD2 aligns across 7 bases. The CDR3 has 14 residues. Germline CDR1 SGHDT, CDR2 YYEEEE. Trimming at V came to 4 bases and at J to 4 bases, leaving 5 bases not matched to a gene. For the CDR3, the DNA is TGTGCCAGCAGCGAGGTAGCGGGTTACAATGAGCAGTTCTTC. This gives the protein CASSEVAGYNEQFF.

The rearrangement uses TRBV7-8 and TRBJ2-7; the D gene is possibly TRBD1 (5 bases). The germline V gene has CDR1 SGHVS and CDR2 FQNEAQ. V lost 1 base and J 5 bases, leaving 12 bases between the germline ends. The CDR3 is 14 residues long. In DNA, the CDR3 is TGTGCCAGCAGCTTAGGAGCAGGGTCCGACGAGCAGTACTTC. Translated, it gives CASSLGAGSDEQYF.

CDR3 in DNA: TGTGCCAGCAGCTATGATCAGCGGGGAGCTGGAGAGCAGTACTTC. It encodes CASSYDQRGAGEQYF. The chain is built from TRBV7-9 and TRBJ2-7; 7 positions agree with TRBD2. Looked up from germline, CDR1 is SEHNR and CDR2 is FQNEAQ (reference sequence). CDR3 length: 15 residues. The V and J ends lost 4 bases and 7 bases, in that order; junction bases with no gene match: 13.

The chain has TRBV6-1 and TRBJ2-3, with TRBD2 identical over 15 bases. This CDR3 has 18 amino acids. V lost 6 bases to trimming and J lost 0 bases; unmatched junction nucleotides: 7. Looked up from germline, CDR1 is MNHNS and CDR2 is SASEGT. The CDR3 protein is CASSLGLAGGPSTDTQYF. The CDR3 nucleotides read TGTGCCAGCAGCCTCGGACTAGCGGGAGGGCCAAGCACAGATACGCAGTATTTT.

This clonotype was recorded once. V is TRBV20-1 and J is TRBJ2-5; 7 bases map to TRBD1. V was pared by 1 base and J by 2 bases, with 4 bases of the junction left unmatched. The CDR3 has 14 amino acids. Germline V gives CDR1 DFQATT, CDR2 SNEGSKA (reference sequence). CDR3 DNA: TGCAGTGCTAGAGTGGACAGGACACAAGAGACCCAGTACTTC. This codes for CSARVDRTQETQYF.

This clonotype occurred once. The chain links TRBV6-5 to TRBJ1-2; no definite D call. Trimming took off 0 bases at V and 4 bases at J, with 12 bases between the two ends. The CDR3 loop spans 15 amino acids. CDR1 MNHEY and CDR2 SVGAGI come from the germline V gene. CDR3 region: CASSYSEGLGYGYTF. CDR3 coding DNA: TGTGCCAGCAGTTACTCGGAGGGTCTCGGCTATGGCTACACCTTC.

In this sample, this clonotype turned up once. The CDR3 reads CAWDRVNTGELFF. The CDR3, as DNA: TGTGCCTGGGACAGGGTCAACACCGGGGAGCTGTTTTTT. V is TRBV30 and J is TRBJ2-2; 7 nucleotides agree with TRBD1. The germline gives CDR1 GTSNPN, CDR2 SVGIG (reference sequence). CDR3 length: 13 amino acids. Trimming took 5 bases from V and 2 from J; bases not matched to a gene: 2.

This chain uses TRBV30 with TRBJ2-2, with D uncertain. The CDR3 sequence is 14 residues long. V was trimmed by 4 bases and J by 6 bases, leaving 15 bases between them. Per the germline V gene, CDR1 is GTSNPN and CDR2 is SVGIG (reference sequence). CDR3 nucleotides: TGTGCCTGGACCACTCAGTTGTCCCCCGGGGAGCTGTTTTTT. As protein: CAWTTQLSPGELFF.

The chain uses TRBV27 and TRBJ2-7; a possible D gene is TRBD2 (6 bases). CDR3 size: 14 residues. CDR1 and CDR2 (germline): MNHEY, SMNVEV (reference sequence). Trimming removed 2 bases at V and 0 bases at J, with 8 bases between. CDR3 region: CASSLAGNSYEQYF. DNA of the CDR3: TGTGCCAGCAGTTTAGCGGGGAACTCCTACGAGCAGTACTTC.

This chain links TRBV29-1 with TRBJ1-2; D uncertain. The CDR3 spans 11 residues. V lost 6 bases, J lost 8 bases, and 13 bases lay in between. Germline V gene sequence: CDR1 SQVTM, CDR2 ANQGSEA. In DNA, the CDR3 is TGCAGCGTAGAGGGAGTGAGAGGCTACACCTTC. Translating it yields CSVEGVRGYTF.

The chain employs TRBV7-2 and TRBJ2-3; TRBD2 matches 7 bases. Germline CDR1 and CDR2: SGHTA and FQGNSA. This CDR3 spans 15 amino acids. Trimming at V came to 5 bases and at J to 2 bases, leaving 7 bases not matched to a gene. CDR3 sequence: CASSTGTTYTDTQYF. CDR3 nucleotide sequence: TGTGCCAGCAGCACCGGGACTACTTACACAGATACGCAGTATTTT.

Turning to this clonotype: Sequence at one end of the junction differs from germline and may be a read error. The chain employs TRBV5-6 and TRBJ2-7; D gene uncertain. CDR1 is SGHDT and CDR2 is YYEEEE in the germline V gene. This CDR3 is built from 12 residues. CDR3 DNA sequence: TGTGCCAGCAGCTTGAGCGCGACACCACGTCATTTC. It is translated as CASSLSATPRHF.

This clonotype appeared once. The chain combines TRBV13 with TRBJ2-3; 8 bases align to TRBD1. Germline V lookup: CDR1 PRHDT, CDR2 FYEKMQ (reference sequence). Trimming took 0 bases from V and 5 from J; bases not matched to a gene: 7. This CDR3 contains 16 residues. CDR3: CASSLGRTGTQDTQYF. The DNA of the CDR3 is TGTGCCAGCAGCTTAGGGAGGACAGGGACACAAGATACGCAGTATTTT.

The V and J genes are TRBV10-3 and TRBJ1-5; TRBD1 matches at 7 bases. The CDR3 is 16 amino acids. Germline V gene sequence: CDR1 ENHRY, CDR2 SYGVKD. V trimming: 2 bases; J trimming: 2 bases; junction bases outside the gene matches: 6. For the CDR3, the DNA is TGTGCCATCAGTGAGACCGACAGGGTTGGCAATCAGCCCCAGCATTTT. Translation: CAISETDRVGNQPQHF.

The chain employs TRBV20-1 and TRBJ2-1; the match to TRBD1 covers 8 bases. Germline V CDR1 and CDR2: DFQATT, SNEGSKA (reference sequence). The junction had 10 bases not matched to a gene; V was cut back by 4 bases and J by 5 bases. The CDR3 runs 15 residues. The CDR3 is CSATGGKGIHNEQFF. The CDR3 nucleotides are TGCAGTGCTACAGGGGGCAAAGGAATCCACAATGAGCAGTTCTTC.

The CDR3 DNA reads TGTGCCAGCCGCTCTTTGGGAACCTACGAGCAGTACTTC. It yields the protein CASRSLGTYEQYF. The J gene is TRBJ2-7, the V gene TRBV27, with no clear D. The germline V gene has CDR1 MNHEY and CDR2 SMNVEV (reference sequence). This CDR3 is built from 13 residues. V shed 8 bases and J shed 2 bases, with 13 bases lying between them.

The rearrangement joins TRBV6-4 to TRBJ2-7; no firm D call. The germline V gene encodes CDR1 MRHNA and CDR2 SNTAGT. The CDR3 is 13 residues long. V gave up 4 bases and J gave up 6 bases, with 13 bases separating them. The CDR3 DNA sequence: TGTGCCAGCAGTGGCCTCACCTCGGTCGAGCAGTACTTC. Encoded protein: CASSGLTSVEQYF.

The chain has TRBV9 and TRBJ2-7; D is undetermined. Germline loops: CDR1 SGDLS, CDR2 YYNGEE. This CDR3 region has 15 residues. Trimming left V 0 bases short and J 2 bases short, with 12 bases between. The CDR3 DNA reads as TGTGCCAGCAGCGTAGCAGACGCCTTAACCTACGAGCAGTACTTC. Its translation is CASSVADALTYEQYF.

The chain recombines TRBV4-2 with TRBJ1-1; TRBD1 matches at 9 bases. CDR1 and CDR2 (germline): LGHNA, YNFKEQ. The CDR3 loop spans 18 amino acids. Trimming cost V 0 bases and J 6 bases; bases outside gene matches: 14. The CDR3 DNA reads as TGTGCCAGCAGCCAAGATGTAGGGACAGGGTTCCCTAACGCTGAAGCTTTCTTT. Amino acid sequence: CASSQDVGTGFPNAEAFF.